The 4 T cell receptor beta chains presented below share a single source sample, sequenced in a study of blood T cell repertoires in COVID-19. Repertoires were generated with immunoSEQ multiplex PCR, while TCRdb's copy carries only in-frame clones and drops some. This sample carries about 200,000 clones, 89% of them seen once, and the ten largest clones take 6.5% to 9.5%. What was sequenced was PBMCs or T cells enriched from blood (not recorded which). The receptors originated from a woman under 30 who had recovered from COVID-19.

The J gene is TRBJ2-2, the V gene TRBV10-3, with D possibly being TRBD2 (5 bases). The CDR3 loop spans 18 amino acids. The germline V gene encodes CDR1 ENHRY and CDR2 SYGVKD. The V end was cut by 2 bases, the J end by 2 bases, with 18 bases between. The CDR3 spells CAISEDPDGEGNTGELFF. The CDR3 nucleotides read TGTGCCATCAGTGAGGACCCGGATGGAGAGGGAAACACCGGGGAGCTGTTTTTT.

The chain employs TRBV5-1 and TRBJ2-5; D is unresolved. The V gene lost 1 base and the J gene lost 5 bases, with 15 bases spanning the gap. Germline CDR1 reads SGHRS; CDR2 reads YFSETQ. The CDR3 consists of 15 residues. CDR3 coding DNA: TGCGCCAGCAGCTTGATAGGAAATGACATGGAGACCCAGTACTTC. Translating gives CASSLIGNDMETQYF.

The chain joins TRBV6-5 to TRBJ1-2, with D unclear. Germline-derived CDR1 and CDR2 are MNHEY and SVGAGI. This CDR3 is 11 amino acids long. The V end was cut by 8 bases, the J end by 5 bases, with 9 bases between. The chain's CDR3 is CASGSPYGYTF. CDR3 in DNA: TGTGCCAGCGGGAGCCCATATGGCTACACCTTC.

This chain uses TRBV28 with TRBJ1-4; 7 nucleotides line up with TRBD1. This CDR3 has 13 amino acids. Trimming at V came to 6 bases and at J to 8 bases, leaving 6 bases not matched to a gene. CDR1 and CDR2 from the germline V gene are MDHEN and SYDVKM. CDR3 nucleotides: TGTGCCAGCAGGCCAGGGGGAGGAGAAAAACTGTTTTTT. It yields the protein CASRPGGGEKLFF.